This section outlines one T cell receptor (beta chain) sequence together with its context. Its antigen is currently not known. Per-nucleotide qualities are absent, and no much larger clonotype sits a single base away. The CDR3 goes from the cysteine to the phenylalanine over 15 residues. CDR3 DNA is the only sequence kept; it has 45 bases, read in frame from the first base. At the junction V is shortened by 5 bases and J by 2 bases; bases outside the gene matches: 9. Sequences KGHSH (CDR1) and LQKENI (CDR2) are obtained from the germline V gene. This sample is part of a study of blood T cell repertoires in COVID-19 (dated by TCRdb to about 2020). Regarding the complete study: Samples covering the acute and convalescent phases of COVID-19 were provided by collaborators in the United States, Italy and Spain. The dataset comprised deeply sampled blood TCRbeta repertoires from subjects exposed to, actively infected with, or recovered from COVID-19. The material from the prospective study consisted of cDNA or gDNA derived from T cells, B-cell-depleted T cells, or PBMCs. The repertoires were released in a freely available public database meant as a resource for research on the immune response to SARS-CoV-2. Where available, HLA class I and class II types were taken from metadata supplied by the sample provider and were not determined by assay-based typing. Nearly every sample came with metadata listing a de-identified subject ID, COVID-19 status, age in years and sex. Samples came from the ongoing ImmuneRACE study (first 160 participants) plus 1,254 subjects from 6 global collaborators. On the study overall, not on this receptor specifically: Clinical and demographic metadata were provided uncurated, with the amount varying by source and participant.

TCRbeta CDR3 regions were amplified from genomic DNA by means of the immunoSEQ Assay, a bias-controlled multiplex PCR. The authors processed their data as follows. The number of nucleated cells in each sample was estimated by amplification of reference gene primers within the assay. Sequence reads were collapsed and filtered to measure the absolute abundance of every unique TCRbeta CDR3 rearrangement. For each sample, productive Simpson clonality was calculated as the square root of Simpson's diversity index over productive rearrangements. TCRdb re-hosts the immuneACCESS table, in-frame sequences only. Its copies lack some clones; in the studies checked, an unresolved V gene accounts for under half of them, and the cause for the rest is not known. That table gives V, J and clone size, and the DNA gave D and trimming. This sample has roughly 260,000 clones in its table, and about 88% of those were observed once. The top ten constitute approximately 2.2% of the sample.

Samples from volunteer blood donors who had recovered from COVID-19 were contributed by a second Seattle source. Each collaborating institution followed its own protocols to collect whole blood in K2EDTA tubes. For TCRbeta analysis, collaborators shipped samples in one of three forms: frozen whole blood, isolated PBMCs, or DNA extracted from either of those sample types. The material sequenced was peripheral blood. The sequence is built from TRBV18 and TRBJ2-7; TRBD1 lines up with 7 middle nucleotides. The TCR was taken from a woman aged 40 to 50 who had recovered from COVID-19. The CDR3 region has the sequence CASSETGAGTYEQYF. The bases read TGTGCCAGCTCAGAAACAGGGGCTGGCACCTACGAGCAGTACTTC.